A selection of T cell receptor beta chains follows, all from one sample in a study of cytomegalovirus exposure and HLA in healthy donors. Generated by immunoSEQ multiplex PCR, the TCRdb table keeps only in-frame clones and is missing some. The data hold 200,000 to 250,000 clones, with roughly 80% observed a single time. The sample consisted of PBMCs. These receptors came from a girl aged 10-17 years in good health and CMV-seronegative. The CDR3 runs from the conserved cysteine through the conserved F or W. The order of the fields is J gene, D gene, V gene, clone size, CDR3 DNA, CDR3 protein. D genes are given only for firm matches. Clone size, where shown, is once, few, many, or a class for clones that have expanded.

TRBJ2-7	NA	TRBV19	NA	TGTGCCAGTAGTAGGGCAGGGAGGACCTACGAGCAGTACTTC	CASSRAGRTYEQYF
TRBJ2-1	TRBD2	TRBV29-1	once	TGCAGCGTTGAACTAGCGGGAGGGCCACGGTTTGAGCAGTTCTTC	CSVELAGGPRFEQFF
TRBJ1-2	TRBD1	TRBV7-9	NA	TGTGCCAGCAGCTCGGGGACAGTCACCTTC	CASSSGTVTF
TRBJ1-3	TRBD1	TRBV18	NA	TGTGCCAGCTCACCTAAACAGGGGATCTCTGGAAACACCATATATTTT	CASSPKQGISGNTIYF
TRBJ2-7	NA	TRBV25-1	NA	TGTGCCAGTCGACACGAAGAGAACTACGAGCAGTACTTC	CASRHEENYEQYF
TRBJ1-1	NA	TRBV7-2	NA	TGTGCCAGCAGCTTCGCAGGGCGGAACACTGAAGCTTTCTTT	CASSFAGRNTEAFF
TRBJ1-1	TRBD1	TRBV30	few	TGTGCCTGGAGTATGACAGGGGAAGCTTTCTTT	CAWSMTGEAFF
TRBJ2-5	TRBD2	TRBV19	NA	TGTGCCAGTACCTATCCGGCTAGCGGGGGGGACTGGCAAGAGACCCAGTACTTC	CASTYPASGGDWQETQYF
TRBJ1-3	NA	TRBV7-2	NA	TGTGCCAGCAGCCGTACAGGAAACACCATATATTTT	CASSRTGNTIYF
TRBJ2-4	NA	TRBV2	NA	TGTGCCAGCAGTGTAGGGGGGGAAGTGGCTCAGTACTTC	CASSVGGEVAQYF
TRBJ1-2	TRBD1	TRBV4-2	NA	TGTGCCAGCAGCCAGATCCCGGGACAGGGGGCTTCTAACTATGGCTACACCTTC	CASSQIPGQGASNYGYTF
TRBJ2-7	TRBD2	TRBV28	NA	TGTGCCAGCAGTGGGAGGTCGAGCGGGAATGGCTACGAGCAGTACTTC	CASSGRSSGNGYEQYF
TRBJ1-1	NA	TRBV11-2	NA	TGTGCCAGCAGCTTAGGTATGTTGAGGGACACTGAAGCTTTCTTT	CASSLGMLRDTEAFF
TRBJ1-2	NA	TRBV7-6	NA	TGTGCCAGCAGCCCCCGGGGTGGGACACCTCCCTATTTCTATGGCTACACCTTC	CASSPRGGTPPYFYGYTF
TRBJ2-3	TRBD2	TRBV27	NA	TGTGCCAGCAGTTTAAGGACTAGCGGGGGGGCGTCAGATACGCAGTATTTT	CASSLRTSGGASDTQYF
TRBJ2-1	NA	TRBV28	NA	TGTGCCAGCAGGGGAGGGGGGCCTTACAATGAGCAGTTCTTC	CASRGGGPYNEQFF
TRBJ2-5	NA	TRBV2	NA	TGTGCCAGCAAGGACGATAGGAGGGTAGAGACCCAGTACTTC	CASKDDRRVETQYF
TRBJ2-7	TRBD2	TRBV19	once	TGTGCCAGTAGTAGCGGGACTAGCGGGACCTACGAGCAGTACTTC	CASSSGTSGTYEQYF
TRBJ2-3	TRBD2	TRBV6-6	NA	TGTGCCAGCAGTTATTGGACTAGCGGGTTCACAGATACGCAGTATTTT	CASSYWTSGFTDTQYF
TRBJ1-1	NA	TRBV7-2	NA	TGTGCCAGCAGCTTGGCCCCAGGGAACACTGAAGCTTTCTTT	CASSLAPGNTEAFF
TRBJ1-2	NA	TRBV27	NA	TGTGCCAGCAGCTCCACCCCTGGGGGGGGCGTGAGGACTGGCTACACCTTC	CASSSTPGGGVRTGYTF